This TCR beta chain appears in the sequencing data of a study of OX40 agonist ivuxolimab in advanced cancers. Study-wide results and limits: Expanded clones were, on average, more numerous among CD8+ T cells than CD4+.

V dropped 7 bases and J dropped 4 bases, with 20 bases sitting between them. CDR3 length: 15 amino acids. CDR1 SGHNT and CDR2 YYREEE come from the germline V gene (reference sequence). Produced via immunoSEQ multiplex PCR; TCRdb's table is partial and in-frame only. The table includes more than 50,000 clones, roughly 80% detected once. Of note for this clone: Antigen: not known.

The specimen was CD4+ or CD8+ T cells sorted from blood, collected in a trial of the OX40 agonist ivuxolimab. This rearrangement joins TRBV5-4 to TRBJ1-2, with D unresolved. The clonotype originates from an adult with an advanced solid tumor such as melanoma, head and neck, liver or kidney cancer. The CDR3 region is CASLLIPGKTYGYTF. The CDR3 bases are TGTGCCAGCCTACTCATACCAGGAAAGACCTATGGCTACACCTTC.